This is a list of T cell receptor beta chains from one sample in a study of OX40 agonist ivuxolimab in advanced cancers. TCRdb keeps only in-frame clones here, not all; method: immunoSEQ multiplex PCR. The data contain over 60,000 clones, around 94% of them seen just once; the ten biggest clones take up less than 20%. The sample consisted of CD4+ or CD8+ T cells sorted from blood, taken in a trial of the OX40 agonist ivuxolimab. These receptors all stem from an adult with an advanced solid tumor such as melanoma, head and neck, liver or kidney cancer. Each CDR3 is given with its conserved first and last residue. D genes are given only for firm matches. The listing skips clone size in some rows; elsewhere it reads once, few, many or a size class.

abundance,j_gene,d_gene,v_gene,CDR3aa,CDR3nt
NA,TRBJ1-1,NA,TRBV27,CASSLLAGNTEAFF,TGTGCCAGCAGTTTACTCGCAGGGAACACTGAAGCTTTCTTT
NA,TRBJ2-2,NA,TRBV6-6,CASSYSIQNTGELFF,TGTGCCAGCAGTTACTCGATCCAGAACACCGGGGAGCTGTTTTTT
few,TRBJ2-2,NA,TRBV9,CASSPLRGNTGELFF,TGTGCCAGCAGCCCCCTGCGAGGGAACACCGGGGAGCTGTTTTTT
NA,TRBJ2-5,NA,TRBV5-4,CAPGAPRGETQYF,TGTGCCCCAGGGGCCCCTAGGGGAGAGACCCAGTACTTC
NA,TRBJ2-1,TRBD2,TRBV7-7,CASSLVPGGAYNEQFF,TGTGCTAGCAGCTTAGTGCCGGGAGGGGCCTACAATGAGCAGTTCTTC
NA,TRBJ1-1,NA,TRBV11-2,CASSRRTPSNYMNTEAFF,TGTGCCTCGAGCCGGAGGACACCAAGTAATTACATGAACACTGAAGCTTTCTTT
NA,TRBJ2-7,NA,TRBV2,CASTGTSVLDYEQYF,TGTGCCAGCACGGGGACATCGGTACTAGACTACGAGCAGTACTTC
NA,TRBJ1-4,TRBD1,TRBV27,CASSLGPGGDNEKLFF,TGTGCCAGCAGTTTAGGGCCAGGGGGTGATAATGAAAAACTGTTTTTT
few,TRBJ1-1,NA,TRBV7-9,CASSLSTEAFF,TGTGCCAGCAGCTTATCCACTGAAGCTTTCTTT
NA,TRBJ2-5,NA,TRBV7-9,CASSYPIKDSRIQETQYF,TGTGCCAGCAGCTACCCGATAAAGGATAGCCGAATCCAAGAGACCCAGTACTTC
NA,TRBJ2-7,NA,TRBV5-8,CASANKRQVVYEQYF,TGTGCCAGCGCCAATAAAAGACAGGTCGTCTACGAGCAGTACTTC
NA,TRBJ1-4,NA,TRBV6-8,CASRPKGEKLFF,TGTGCCAGCAGACCCAAGGGGGAAAAACTGTTTTTT
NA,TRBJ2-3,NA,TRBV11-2,CASSRFEAESTDTQYF,TGTGCCAGCAGCCGCTTCGAGGCGGAGAGCACAGATACGCAGTATTTT
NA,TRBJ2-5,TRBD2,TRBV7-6,CASSLVASGLQETQYF,TGTGCCAGCAGCTTAGTCGCTAGCGGACTCCAAGAGACCCAGTACTTC
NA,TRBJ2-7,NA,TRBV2,CANTQNPSYEQYF,TGTGCCAACACCCAGAATCCTTCCTACGAGCAGTACTTC
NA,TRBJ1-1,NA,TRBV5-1,CASSLARGEGPEAFF,TGCGCCAGCAGCTTGGCCAGGGGAGAGGGCCCTGAAGCTTTCTTT
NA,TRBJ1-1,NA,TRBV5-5,CASQGRKAFF,TGTGCCAGCCAGGGGAGGAAAGCTTTCTTT
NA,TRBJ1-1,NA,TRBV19,CASSMGGLTEAFF,TGTGCCAGTAGTATGGGAGGGCTCACTGAAGCTTTCTTT
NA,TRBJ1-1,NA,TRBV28,CASSLRGEREAFF,TGTGCCAGCAGTTTACGTGGGGAACGCGAAGCTTTCTTT
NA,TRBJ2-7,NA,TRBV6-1,CASYQLGAVNEQYF,TGTGCCAGTTATCAACTGGGGGCAGTTAACGAGCAGTACTTC
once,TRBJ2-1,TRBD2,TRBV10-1,CASSETRRGGSYNEQFF,TGCGCCAGCAGTGAGACCCGACGGGGGGGCTCCTACAATGAGCAGTTCTTC
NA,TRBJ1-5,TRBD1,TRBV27,CASSALGQGGYSNQPQHF,TGTGCCAGCAGTGCCCTAGGACAGGGGGGTTATAGCAATCAGCCCCAGCATTTT
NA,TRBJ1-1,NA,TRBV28,CASSFRTEAFF,TGTGCCAGCAGTTTTCGGACTGAAGCTTTCTTT
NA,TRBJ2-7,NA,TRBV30,CARRGREGAALEQYF,TGTGCCCGACGGGGACGGGAAGGCGCTGCTTTGGAGCAGTACTTC
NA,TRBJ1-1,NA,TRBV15,CATSRAEAGNTEAFF,TGTGCCACCAGCAGAGCGGAGGCAGGGAACACTGAAGCTTTCTTT
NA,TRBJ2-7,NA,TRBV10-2,CASSEQLTATYEQYF,TGCGCCAGCAGTGAACAGCTCACAGCCACCTACGAGCAGTACTTC